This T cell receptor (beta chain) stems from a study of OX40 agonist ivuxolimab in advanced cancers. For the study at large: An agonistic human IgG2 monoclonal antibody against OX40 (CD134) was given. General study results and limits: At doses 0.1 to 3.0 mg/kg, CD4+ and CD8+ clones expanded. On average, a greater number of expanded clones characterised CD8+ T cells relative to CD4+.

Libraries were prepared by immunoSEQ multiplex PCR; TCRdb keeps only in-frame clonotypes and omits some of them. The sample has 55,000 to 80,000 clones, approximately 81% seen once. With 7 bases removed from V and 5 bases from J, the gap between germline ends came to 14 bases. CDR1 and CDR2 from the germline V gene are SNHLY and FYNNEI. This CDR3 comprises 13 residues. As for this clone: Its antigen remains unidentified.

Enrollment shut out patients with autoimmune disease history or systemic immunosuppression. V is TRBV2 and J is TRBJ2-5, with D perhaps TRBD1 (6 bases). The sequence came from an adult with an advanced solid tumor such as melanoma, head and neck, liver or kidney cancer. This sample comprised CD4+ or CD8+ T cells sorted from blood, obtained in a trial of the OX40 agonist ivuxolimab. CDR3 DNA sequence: TGTGCCAGCAATGGACAGCCTGAGGAGACCCAGTACTTC. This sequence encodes CASNGQPEETQYF.